The 23 T cell receptor beta chains in this list originate from one sample, sequenced in a study of Ad26.COV2.S vaccination and SARS-CoV-2 variants. Regarding treatment: some 20 received Ad26.COV2.S at low or high dose, single or two shots; roughly 5 received placebo; per-sample allocation not given. Collection of the samples took place on day 63 after the first injection of vaccine or placebo. Generated by immunoSEQ multiplex PCR, the TCRdb table keeps only in-frame clones and is missing some. Among 300,000 to 400,000 clones listed, roughly 87% were seen once. Sequenced material: peripheral blood, taken in a trial of Ad26.COV2.S vaccine versus placebo. The receptors derive from a person between 18 and 65 years old who received the Ad26.COV2.S COVID-19 vaccine or a placebo.

The chain employs TRBV5-4 and TRBJ1-2; D remains unclear. The germline V gene encodes CDR1 SGHNT and CDR2 YYREEE (reference sequence). The CDR3 covers 15 residues. Trimming stripped 4 bases from V and 2 bases from J, with 15 bases between. CDR3 bases: TGTGCCAGCAGCCTGCACCTGGACGGAAACTATGGCTACACCTTC. This encodes CASSLHLDGNYGYTF.

This chain joins TRBV4-1 and TRBJ2-2, with a possible D match to TRBD1 (5 bases). This CDR3 is built from 16 residues. Trimming removed 1 base at V and 6 bases at J, with 15 bases between. Germline-derived CDR1 and CDR2 are MGHRA and YSYEKL. The CDR3 coding sequence is TGCGCCAGCAGCCAAGTTCAGGGAAGAGAAGCCGGGGAGCTGTTTTTT. This codes for CASSQVQGREAGELFF.

The chain is built from TRBV12-5 and TRBJ2-3; 8 positions agree with TRBD2. V lost 3 bases and J lost 5; bases outside the gene matches: 4. This CDR3 region has 14 residues. The germline CDR1 and CDR2 sequences are LGHNT and FRNRAP. CDR3 protein: CASGFGGAIDTQYF. The CDR3 DNA reads as TGTGCTAGTGGTTTCGGGGGGGCGATAGATACGCAGTATTTT.

DNA of the CDR3: TGTGCCAGCAGCTTAACGGGACTAGGATACAATGAGCAGTTCTTC. Protein: CASSLTGLGYNEQFF. The chain joins TRBV7-2 to TRBJ2-1, with 8 bases fitting TRBD2. V shed 2 bases and J 4 bases; nucleotides not matched to a gene: 4. The germline V gene has CDR1 SGHTA and CDR2 FQGNSA. The CDR3 sequence is 15 residues long.

The V and J genes are TRBV2 and TRBJ2-5, with D unclear. The CDR3 length is 11 residues. The germline V gene has CDR1 SNHLY and CDR2 FYNNEI. V was pared by 8 bases and J by 1 base, with 5 bases between. CDR3 residues: CASQAQETQYF. The CDR3 DNA follows: TGTGCCAGCCAGGCCCAAGAGACCCAGTACTTC.

The chain has TRBV15 and TRBJ1-2; D unresolved. The length of the CDR3 is 13 residues. CDR1 is LNHNV and CDR2 is YYDKDF in the germline V gene (reference sequence). V was pared by 4 bases and J by 5 bases, with 11 bases between. The CDR3 here is CATSKDNPYGYTF. CDR3 DNA sequence: TGTGCCACCAGCAAAGACAATCCTTATGGCTACACCTTC. The complete variable domain, with remaining parts taken from reference TRBV15 and TRBJ1-2, reads DAMVIQNPRYQVTQFGKPVTLSCSQTLNHNVMYWYQQKSSQAPKLLFHYYDKDFNNEADTPDNFQSRRPNTSFCFLDIRSPGLGDTAMYLCATSKDNPYGYTFGSGTRLTVV.

V and J are TRBV29-1 and TRBJ1-4; D gene ambiguous. Germline lookup yields CDR1 SQVTM and CDR2 ANQGSEA. The length of the CDR3 is 13 residues. Trimming cost V 4 bases and J 4 bases, with 10 bases left between them. CDR3: CSVAGLYNEKLFF. For the CDR3, the DNA is TGCAGCGTTGCCGGGCTCTATAATGAAAAACTGTTTTTT.

The chain recombines TRBV7-2 with TRBJ2-7; 10 bases line up with TRBD2. The CDR3 has 13 residues. Losses at the gene ends were 0 bases for V and 7 bases for J; bases not matched to a gene: 0. CDR1 SGHTA and CDR2 FQGNSA come from the germline V gene. CDR3 sequence: CASSLAGLAEQYF. Here the CDR3 DNA reads TGTGCCAGCAGCTTAGCGGGACTAGCGGAGCAGTACTTC.

The chain couples TRBV4-3 to TRBJ2-4, with D maybe TRBD2 (6 bases). Germline values: CDR1 LGHNA, CDR2 YSLEER. The CDR3 covers 13 residues. The germline V and J ends were trimmed by 3 bases and 6 bases, with 9 bases remaining between them. Here the CDR3 DNA reads TGCGCCAGCAGCCACCGGGACTCAAACATTCAGTACTTC. Its translation: CASSHRDSNIQYF.

The chain links TRBV6-2 or TRBV6-3 to TRBJ2-7; D assignment may be TRBD1 or TRBD2 (5 bases each). Germline V lookup: CDR1 MNHEY, CDR2 SVGEGT. The V and J ends lost 0 bases and 0 bases respectively, with 15 bases between them. This CDR3 is built from 17 residues. CDR3 DNA: TGTGCCAGCAGTTACTCGATCCGGGACGGATTCTCCTACGAGCAGTACTTC. It is translated as CASSYSIRDGFSYEQYF.

The chain carries TRBV5-1 and TRBJ1-3, with D perhaps matching TRBD1 (6 bases). Looked up from germline, CDR1 is SGHRS and CDR2 is YFSETQ. There are 14 residues in the CDR3. V dropped 3 bases and J dropped 2 bases, with 9 bases sitting between them. This chain's CDR3 is CASSSTGPGNTIYF. The CDR3 DNA reads TGCGCCAGCAGCTCCACAGGGCCTGGAAACACCATATATTTT.

The chain carries TRBV27 and TRBJ1-6; D is unresolved. Trimming took 2 bases from V and 0 from J, leaving 5 bases between them. This CDR3 spans 15 amino acids. CDR1 is MNHEY and CDR2 is SMNVEV in the germline V gene (reference sequence). The CDR3 region has the DNA TGTGCCAGCAGTTTAAAGGGCTCCTATAATTCACCCCTCCACTTT. It yields the protein CASSLKGSYNSPLHF.

The chain joins TRBV29-1 to TRBJ1-1, with D hard to call. Germline CDR1 SQVTM, CDR2 ANQGSEA. Trimming took off 7 bases at V and 1 base at J, with 7 bases between the two ends. This CDR3 is built from 11 residues. The CDR3 coding sequence is TGCAGCGGAACATCGAACACTGAAGCTTTCTTT. This sequence encodes CSGTSNTEAFF.

This sequence joins TRBV30 and TRBJ1-1; D is uncertain. Germline CDR1 GTSNPN, CDR2 SVGIG (reference sequence). Between the trimmed V and J ends, which lost 2 bases and 1 base, there was a span of 5 bases. This CDR3 contains 12 residues. CDR3 protein: CAWSTANTEAFF. In DNA, the CDR3 is TGTGCCTGGAGTACAGCGAACACTGAAGCTTTCTTT.

The chain uses TRBV3-1 (or the pseudogene TRBV3-2) and TRBJ2-5; weak D call: TRBD2 (5 bases). The CDR3 covers 14 residues. The V end lost 7 bases, the J end lost 5 bases, and 17 bases lay between the germline ends. Looked up from germline, CDR1 is LGHDT and CDR2 is YNNKEL (reference sequence). Written as DNA, the CDR3 is TGTGCCAGCAACCCACTAGGAGTGCGTGAGACCCAGTACTTC. This codes for CASNPLGVRETQYF.

The chain couples TRBV20-1 to TRBJ1-4; TRBD1 matches 8 bases. The length of the CDR3 is 14 residues. Germline assignment: CDR1 DFQATT and CDR2 SNEGSKA (reference sequence). The J segment lost 7 bases and the V segment lost 4 bases, leaving 8 bases of the junction unmatched. The CDR3 region is CSAIDRGGGEKLFF. The CDR3 DNA reads as TGCAGTGCTATTGACAGGGGTGGTGGTGAAAAACTGTTTTTT.

This chain links TRBV6-5 with TRBJ2-1; D is possibly TRBD2 (5 bases). The CDR3 runs to 16 residues. Germline V gene sequence: CDR1 MNHEY, CDR2 SVGAGI. The V and J ends lost 0 bases and 5 bases respectively, with 14 bases between them. CDR3 DNA: TGTGCCAGCAGTTACTCACGACGGGCTAGCCACAATGAGCAGTTCTTC. Its translation is CASSYSRRASHNEQFF.

This clone occurred a few times. This chain connects TRBV5-5 to TRBJ1-3, with D possibly TRBD1 on 5 matching bases. Per germline, CDR1 SGHKS and CDR2 YYEKEE (reference sequence). The CDR3 is 15 residues long. V was pared by 6 bases and J by 7 bases, with 20 bases between. The CDR3 here is CASTSRGIGINTIYF. CDR3 DNA sequence: TGTGCCAGCACTTCGAGGGGAATTGGGATCAACACCATATATTTT. Using reference TRBV5-5 and TRBJ1-3 for the parts outside the CDR3, the full variable domain is DAGVTQSPTHLIKTRGQQVTLRCSPISGHKSVSWYQQVLGQGPQFIFQYYEKEERGRGNFPDRFSARQFPNYSSELNVNALLLGDSALYLCASTSRGIGINTIYFGEGSWLTVV.

This CDR3 reads CASRPVPGAGNTIYF. The CDR3 region has the DNA TGCGCCAGCCGACCCGTTCCGGGGGCTGGAAACACCATATATTTT. The chain carries TRBV5-1 and TRBJ1-3, with D possibly matching TRBD1 (5 bases). Germline assignment: CDR1 SGHRS and CDR2 YFSETQ. Trimming removed 7 bases from V and 2 bases from J, with 16 bases in between. This CDR3 region has 15 residues.

The genes are TRBV9 and TRBJ2-7, with D perhaps matching TRBD2 (6 bases). Germline assignment: CDR1 SGDLS and CDR2 YYNGEE. Trimming took off 4 bases at V and 0 bases at J, with 11 bases between the two ends. The CDR3 contains 14 residues. In DNA form, the CDR3 reads TGTGCCAGCAGCTTCCGGCGGGACTCCTACGAGCAGTACTTC. Translation gives CASSFRRDSYEQYF.

V gene TRBV12-3 or TRBV12-4 combines with J gene TRBJ2-3; TRBD2 aligns across 10 bases. V shed 8 bases and J 1 base; nucleotides not matched to a gene: 0. There are 13 residues in the CDR3. This CDR3 is CASGLAGTDTQYF. The CDR3 region has the DNA TGTGCCAGCGGACTAGCGGGCACAGATACGCAGTATTTT.

V is TRBV12-5 and J is TRBJ1-4; D is undetermined. Germline values: CDR1 LGHNT, CDR2 FRNRAP. The CDR3 is 18 residues long. V was shortened by 0 bases and J by 0 bases, with 14 bases between the two germline ends. This CDR3 is CASGLVVADKATNEKLFF. Here the CDR3 DNA reads TGTGCTAGTGGTTTGGTGGTGGCAGACAAAGCAACTAATGAAAAACTGTTTTTT.

The chain links TRBV13 to TRBJ2-3, with D perhaps TRBD2 (6 bases). Trimming cost V 8 bases and J 6 bases, with 18 bases left between them. The CDR3 is 14 residues long. Germline loops: CDR1 PRHDT, CDR2 FYEKMQ (reference sequence). In DNA, the CDR3 is TGTGCCAGCCGAAGGGTTTTGGGAGGCGATACGCAGTATTTT. Its translation: CASRRVLGGDTQYF.